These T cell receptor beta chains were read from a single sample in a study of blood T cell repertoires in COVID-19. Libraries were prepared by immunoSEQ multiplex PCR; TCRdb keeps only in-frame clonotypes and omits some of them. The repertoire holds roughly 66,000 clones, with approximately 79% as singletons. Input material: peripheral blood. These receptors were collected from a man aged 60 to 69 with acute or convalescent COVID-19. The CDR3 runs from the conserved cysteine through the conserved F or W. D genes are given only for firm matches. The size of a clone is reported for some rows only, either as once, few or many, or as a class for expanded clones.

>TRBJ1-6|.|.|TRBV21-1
CASSKVGTHSADSPLHF
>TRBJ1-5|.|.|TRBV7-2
CASCKGLGQPQHF
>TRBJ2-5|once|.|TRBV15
CATSRDEPGSGETQYF
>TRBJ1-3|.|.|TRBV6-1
CASSEATASGNTIYF
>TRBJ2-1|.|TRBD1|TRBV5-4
CASSPQGAGSEQFF
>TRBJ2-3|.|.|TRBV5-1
CASSSSTATDTQYF
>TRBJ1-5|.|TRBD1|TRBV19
CASSTGQLNQPQHF
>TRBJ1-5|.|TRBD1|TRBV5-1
CASSPGQGNQPQHF
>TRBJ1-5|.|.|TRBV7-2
CASSLSRVGGQPQHF
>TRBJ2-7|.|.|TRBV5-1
CASSSSGSTYEQYF
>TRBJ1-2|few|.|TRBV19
CASSKGQLYGYTF
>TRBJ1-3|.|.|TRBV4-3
CASSQDSLRSGNTIYF
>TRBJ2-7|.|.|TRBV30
CAWGYTPGVSYEQYF
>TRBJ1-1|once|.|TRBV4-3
CASSPDSYTEAFF
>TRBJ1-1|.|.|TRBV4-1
CASSQEEAGVAFF
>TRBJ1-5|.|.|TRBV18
CASSPRQEEPQHF
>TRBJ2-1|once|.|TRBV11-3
CASSLSTGNNEQFF
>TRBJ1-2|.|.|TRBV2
CASVSGDYGYTF
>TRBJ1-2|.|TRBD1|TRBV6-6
CASRSTGTANYGYTF
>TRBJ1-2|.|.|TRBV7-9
CASSPQGLGYGYTF
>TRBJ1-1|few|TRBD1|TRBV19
CASTGGRDTEAFF
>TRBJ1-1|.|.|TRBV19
CASGGPGGTEAFF
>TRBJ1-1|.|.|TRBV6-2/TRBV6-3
CASSYGGINPEAFF
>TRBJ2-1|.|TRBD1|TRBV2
CATLPGQSYNEQFF
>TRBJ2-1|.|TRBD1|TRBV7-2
CASGEGTGYRSEQFF
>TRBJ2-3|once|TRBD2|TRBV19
CASSRDYATDTQYF
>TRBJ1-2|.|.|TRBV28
CASRVQSPPGYTF
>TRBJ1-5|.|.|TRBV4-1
CASSQDGHQPQHF
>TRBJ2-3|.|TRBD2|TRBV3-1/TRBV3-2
CASSGKAGGGTDTQYF
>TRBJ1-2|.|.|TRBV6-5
CASRIGQALYGYTF
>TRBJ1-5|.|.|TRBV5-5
CASSSSIGSQPQHF
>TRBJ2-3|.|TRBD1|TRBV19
CASTPRTGRYTDTQYF
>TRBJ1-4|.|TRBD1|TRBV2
CASRFDRGPEKLFF
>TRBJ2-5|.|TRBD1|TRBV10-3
CAIGKQGDETQYF
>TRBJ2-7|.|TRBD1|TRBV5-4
CASSLRGTGDYEQYF
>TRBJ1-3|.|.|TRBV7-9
CASSDTGQGGNTIYF
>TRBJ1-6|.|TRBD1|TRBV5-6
CASSLAGTGFSPLHF